The 12 T cell receptor beta chains given below trace back to one sample, sequenced in a study of cytomegalovirus exposure and HLA in healthy donors. Sequenced by immunoSEQ multiplex PCR; TCRdb stores in-frame clones only, minus some. The repertoire includes some 170,000 clones, about 89% of them detected once, and about 7.7% sits in the top ten. Sequenced material: PBMCs. The source is a man aged 25-40 years in good health and CMV-seropositive.

In nucleotides, the CDR3 is TGTGCCAGCTCACCCAACGGGGCGTCAGGCATGAACACTGAAGCTTTCTTT. Its translation: CASSPNGASGMNTEAFF. The genes are TRBV18 and TRBJ1-1, with D possibly matching TRBD1 (5 bases). The germline gives CDR1 KGHSH, CDR2 LQKENI. The CDR3 covers 17 residues. V gave up 3 bases and J gave up 0 bases, with 17 bases separating them.

The gene calls are TRBV2 and TRBJ2-7; 14 positions agree with TRBD2. With V trimmed by 4 bases and J by 3 bases, 2 bases remained unmatched. Germline V gene sequence: CDR1 SNHLY, CDR2 FYNNEI. The CDR3 sequence is 15 residues long. The CDR3 DNA is TGTGCCAGCAGTGGAGGGACTAGCGGGAGCTACGAGCAGTACTTC. It translates to CASSGGTSGSYEQYF.

A single count supports this clone. The chain combines TRBV5-1 with TRBJ2-5; either TRBD1 or TRBD2 may supply D (5 bases each). The CDR3 spans 15 residues. Germline CDR1 reads SGHRS; CDR2 reads YFSETQ. Trimming cost V 6 bases and J 1 base, with 16 bases left between them. The CDR3 spells CASTRDPGGQETQYF. CDR3 coding DNA: TGCGCCAGCACCCGGGACCCTGGGGGCCAAGAGACCCAGTACTTC.

This chain uses TRBV4-2 with TRBJ2-1, with 8 bases that match TRBD2. The J segment lost 3 bases and the V segment lost 0 bases, leaving 10 bases of the junction unmatched. CDR3 size: 18 residues. CDR1 and CDR2 from the germline V gene are LGHNA and YNFKEQ. The chain's CDR3 is CASSQDRASGSYYNEQFF. CDR3 bases: TGTGCCAGCAGCCAAGATAGGGCTAGCGGGTCCTACTACAATGAGCAGTTCTTC.

CDR3 region: CASSLAGLNNEQFF. The CDR3 DNA reads TGTGCCAGCAGCTTAGCGGGGTTGAACAATGAGCAGTTCTTC. The chain couples TRBV7-2 to TRBJ2-1; no firm D call. CDR3 length: 14 residues. The V end was cut by 0 bases, the J end by 5 bases, with 8 bases between. CDR1 SGHTA and CDR2 FQGNSA come from the germline V gene.

The chain recombines TRBV6-5 with TRBJ2-5; 8 nucleotides match TRBD2. Germline assignment: CDR1 MNHEY and CDR2 SVGAGI. Unmatched junction bases numbered 10, after V lost 6 bases and J lost 4 bases. This CDR3 spans 15 amino acids. The CDR3 spells CASSRGVAGRETQYF. The CDR3 nucleotides read TGTGCCAGCAGCCGCGGGGTAGCGGGGCGAGAGACCCAGTACTTC.

The chain has TRBV5-6 and TRBJ2-1, with 8 positions matching TRBD2. V dropped 2 bases and J dropped 7; count of bases not matched to a gene: 5. The CDR3 sequence is 14 residues long. Germline CDR1 SGHDT, CDR2 YYEEEE. The CDR3: CASSFPLAGNEQFF. DNA for the CDR3: TGTGCCAGCAGCTTCCCTTTAGCGGGGAATGAGCAGTTCTTC.

The V gene is TRBV9, the J gene TRBJ2-5, with D possibly being TRBD2 (7 bases). CDR1 and CDR2 (germline): SGDLS, YYNGEE. This CDR3 is built from 14 residues. V lost 2 bases and J lost 5, with 13 bases in between. For the CDR3, the DNA is TGTGCCAGCAGCGTGTCCGGGGGGCCGGAGACCCAGTACTTC. It translates to CASSVSGGPETQYF.

The rearrangement uses TRBV6-1 and TRBJ2-2; 10 nucleotides line up with TRBD1. The germline V gene has CDR1 MNHNS and CDR2 SASEGT. The CDR3 loop spans 14 amino acids. The junction had 2 bases not matched to a gene; V was cut back by 4 bases and J by 6 bases. This CDR3 is CASSGTGGAGELFF. CDR3 DNA: TGTGCCAGCAGTGGGACAGGGGGAGCCGGGGAGCTGTTTTTT.

Turning to this clone: At one of its ends the junction is not consistent with the germline gene, which may arise from a read error. The V call is TRBV6-1, the J call TRBJ1-2, with a tentative D call TRBD1 (6 bases). The CDR3 is 14 amino acids. Germline V CDR1 and CDR2: MNHNS, SASEGT. The CDR3 nucleotides read TGTGTCAGCAGTGAAGCGTTGACAGGCTATGGCTACACCTTC. It specifies CVSSEALTGYGYTF.

This chain joins TRBV11-3 and TRBJ2-1, with D maybe TRBD2 (5 bases). The CDR3 has 12 residues. Trimming shortened V by 5 bases and J by 4 bases, and 6 bases separated the two germline ends. CDR1 and CDR2 (germline): SGHNT, YENEEA. The CDR3 nucleotides read TGTGCCAGCAGCCGGACTTACAATGAGCAGTTCTTC. Protein product: CASSRTYNEQFF. Drawing the rest from reference TRBV11-3 and TRBJ2-1, the complete variable domain is EAGVVQSPRYKIIEKKQPVAFWCNPISGHNTLYWYLQNLGQGPELLIRYENEEAVDDSQLPKDRFSAERLKGVDSTLKIQPAELGDSAVYLCASSRTYNEQFFGPGTRLTVL.

The chain couples TRBV5-4 to TRBJ2-7; D may be TRBD2 (5 bases). This CDR3 has 15 residues. Germline V gene lookup returns CDR1 SGHNT and CDR2 YYREEE (reference sequence). Trimming removed 5 bases from V and 0 bases from J, with 15 bases in between. The CDR3 loop reads CASSSRTGTSYEQYF. CDR3 in DNA: TGTGCCAGCAGTTCACGGACGGGAACCTCCTACGAGCAGTACTTC.